Sequencing of this T cell receptor (beta chain) was carried out in a study of blood T cell repertoires in COVID-19. Sequenced by immunoSEQ multiplex PCR; TCRdb stores in-frame clones only, minus some. The sample yields about 120,000 clones, about 79% seen once. V gave up 4 bases and J gave up 10 bases; unmatched junction bases: 9. The germline V gene encodes CDR1 SGHTA and CDR2 FQGTGA. CDR3 length: 15 residues. Sequenced: peripheral blood. The sequence was collected from a man aged 70 or older with acute or convalescent COVID-19. The genes are TRBV7-3 and TRBJ1-6; 8 bases map to TRBD1. Here the CDR3 reads CASSSRTGNLSPLHF. Here the CDR3 DNA reads TGTGCCAGCAGCTCGCGGACAGGGAATCTCTCACCCCTCCACTTT.